Below, 10 T cell receptor beta chains from the same sample are listed, as sequenced in a study of patients and donors after allogeneic stem cell transplantation. TCRdb used MiXCR to reprocess the RT-PCR reads, holding one entry per CDR3 protein. The sample lists about 410,000 distinct CDR3 sequences, more than 15% occurring once. Sequenced input: blood, either unsorted or a sorted T cell fraction (not recorded which). Every receptor here comes from a human donor who was either an allogeneic HSCT recipient or a stem cell or donor lymphocyte infusion donor (not recorded which). It is not recorded whose cells these are; they may come from a transplant donor.

This clonotype appeared once. The CDR3 spells CAISEVRYNEQFF. The CDR3 nucleotides are TGTGCCATCAGCGAGGTCCGTTACAATGAGCAGTTCTTC. This chain links TRBV10-3 with TRBJ2-1; D gene unclear. Germline loops: CDR1 ENHRY, CDR2 SYGVKD. The CDR3 is made up of 13 amino acids. The V end was cut by 6 bases, the J end by 4 bases, with 10 bases between.

This chain uses TRBV6-5 with TRBJ2-5; D not certain. Germline CDR1 reads MNHEY; CDR2 reads SVGAGI. The CDR3 contains 14 residues. The germline V and J ends were trimmed by 2 bases and 5 bases, with 12 bases remaining between them. CDR3 protein: CASSYDGTGETQYF. The CDR3 DNA reads as TGTGCCAGCAGTTACGACGGAACCGGGGAGACCCAGTACTTC.

The CDR3 DNA is TGTGCCAGCAGCCAAGACGCAGCCGCAACGTACTTC. Translating it yields CASSQDAAATYF. The V and J genes are TRBV14 and TRBJ2-7; D is uncertain. The CDR3 loop spans 12 amino acids. Trimming removed 0 bases from V and 12 bases from J, with 12 bases in between. CDR1 is SGHDN, CDR2 FVKESK, per germline.

V gene TRBV9 combines with J gene TRBJ2-7; TRBD2 might be the D (6 bases). The CDR3 covers 15 residues. The V gene's germline CDR1 is SGDLS and CDR2 YYNGEE. V shed 4 bases and J shed 7 bases, with 21 bases lying between them. The CDR3 DNA is TGTGCCAGCAGCCCCCCGGACTACCACTCTGGGGAGCAGTACTTC. This gives the protein CASSPPDYHSGEQYF.

This clonotype was found a few times. The V and J genes are TRBV7-9 and TRBJ2-7; D perhaps matches TRBD1 (6 bases). Germline V gives CDR1 SEHNR, CDR2 FQNEAQ (reference sequence). V lost 4 bases to trimming and J lost 0 bases, with 16 bases between them. The CDR3 spans 16 residues. The DNA for the CDR3 is TGTGCCAGCAGCTCCGACAGGCCTGCGAGCTCCTACGAGCAGTACTTC. Amino acid sequence: CASSSDRPASSYEQYF.

This clonotype was seen a few times. This rearrangement joins TRBV12-5 to TRBJ2-2; no clear D. Germline V CDR1 and CDR2: LGHNT, FRNRAP. V shed 2 bases and J shed 4 bases, with 8 bases lying between them. The CDR3 covers 14 residues. The CDR3 DNA follows: TGTGCTAGTGGTTTGAGTCAGCTCACCGGGGAGCTGTTTTTT. Protein: CASGLSQLTGELFF.

The rearrangement links TRBV9 to TRBJ2-2; 9 bases are shared with TRBD1. This CDR3 has 17 residues. V lost 4 bases to trimming and J lost 8 bases; unmatched junction nucleotides: 15. Germline lookup yields CDR1 SGDLS and CDR2 YYNGEE. The CDR3 is CASSPRDRVLGPGELFF. The CDR3 DNA reads TGTGCCAGCAGCCCCCGGGACAGGGTACTGGGACCGGGGGAGCTGTTTTTT.

This clonotype was counted many times. The V call is TRBV6-5, the J call TRBJ2-7; TRBD2 might be the D (6 bases). Germline V gene sequence: CDR1 MNHEY, CDR2 SVGAGI. CDR3 length: 15 residues. Trimming removed 2 bases from V and 0 bases from J, with 11 bases in between. DNA of the CDR3: TGTGCCAGCAGTTACGAAGCGGGTCGCTCCTACGAGCAGTACTTC. Protein: CASSYEAGRSYEQYF.

This clonotype has ten or more counts. The chain combines TRBV4-1 with TRBJ1-1; D unresolved. Per the germline V gene, CDR1 is MGHRA and CDR2 is YSYEKL. This CDR3 has 13 amino acids. With 1 base removed from V and 8 bases from J, the gap between germline ends came to 11 bases. The chain's CDR3 is CASSQGEGQEAFF. The CDR3 DNA follows: TGCGCCAGCAGCCAAGGGGAAGGGCAGGAAGCTTTCTTT.

This chain connects TRBV29-1 to TRBJ1-5; D call uncertain. Per germline, CDR1 SQVTM and CDR2 ANQGSEA. V was pared by 3 bases and J by 7 bases, with 13 bases between. This CDR3 region has 13 residues. CDR3 amino acids: CSVEGKAGQPQHF. The DNA of the CDR3 is TGCAGCGTTGAGGGGAAAGCAGGCCAGCCCCAGCATTTT.